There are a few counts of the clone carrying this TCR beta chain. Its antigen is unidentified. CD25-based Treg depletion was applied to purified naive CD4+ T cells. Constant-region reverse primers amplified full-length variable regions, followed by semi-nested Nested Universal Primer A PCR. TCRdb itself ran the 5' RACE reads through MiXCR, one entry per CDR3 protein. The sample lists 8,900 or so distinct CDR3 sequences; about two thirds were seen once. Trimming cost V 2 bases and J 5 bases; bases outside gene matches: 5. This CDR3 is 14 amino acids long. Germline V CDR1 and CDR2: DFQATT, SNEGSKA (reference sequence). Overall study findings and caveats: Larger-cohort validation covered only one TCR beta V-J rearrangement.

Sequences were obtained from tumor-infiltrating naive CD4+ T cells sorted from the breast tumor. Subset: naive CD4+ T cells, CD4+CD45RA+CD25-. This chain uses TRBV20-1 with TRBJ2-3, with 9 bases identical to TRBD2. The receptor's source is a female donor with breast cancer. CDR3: CSARPPSGIDTQYF. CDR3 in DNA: TGCAGTGCTAGACCCCCTAGCGGGATAGATACGCAGTATTTT.